This T cell receptor (beta chain) was recovered during a study of blood T cell repertoires in COVID-19. Study-wide context: Spain, Italy and the United States supplied samples that represented acute and convalescent COVID-19. T cells, B-cell-depleted T cells, or PBMCs provided the cDNA or gDNA that served as material.

Produced via immunoSEQ multiplex PCR; TCRdb's table is partial and in-frame only. The repertoire consists of around 60,000 clones, with roughly 90% occurring once and the leading ten covering about 3.4%. Germline values: CDR1 MNHEY, CDR2 SVGAGI. V was shortened by 5 bases and J by 2 bases, with 16 bases between the two germline ends. The CDR3 totals 15 residues. Sequencing input: peripheral blood. The sequence was collected from a man aged 50 to 60 with active COVID-19. The chain recombines TRBV6-5 with TRBJ2-7; tentatively, D is TRBD2 (6 bases). CDR3 loop: CASSPLAGRAYEQYF. The CDR3 bases are TGTGCCAGCAGTCCGCTGGCGGGGCGTGCCTACGAGCAGTACTTC.